The clone carrying this TCR beta chain was counted only a few times. Its antigen is unidentified. PCR was performed a second time for about 6 to 12 cycles using a sample-barcoded 5' primer and a J-beta primer mix. From the 5' RACE reads, TCRdb called clonotypes with MiXCR, one entry per CDR3 protein. Of about 570,000 distinct CDR3 sequences detected, 25% to 30% appear once; the ten largest clones hold less than 20%. This sample stems from a study of blood T cells in healthy people across ages. Study overall: With template switching, about one barcoded beta molecule was captured per two T cells.

Looked up from germline, CDR1 is SNHLY and CDR2 is FYNNEI. The CDR3 consists of 14 residues. Germline trimming cut 6 bases from V and 5 bases from J; bases unmatched to any gene: 4. Whole-study findings and limits: Possibly, changes in expanded clonotypes were confounded because donor CMV status was unknown. Diversity estimated from one million T cells was considered an underestimate.

Sequencing used blood. This clonotype originated in a woman between 70 and 85 years old in good health. The J gene is TRBJ1-6, the V gene TRBV2, with 7 bases that match TRBD1. For the CDR3, the DNA is TGTGCCAGCAGGGGGGACAGCAATAATTCACCCCTCCACTTT. It translates to CASRGDSNNSPLHF.